These 14 T cell receptor beta chains originate from one sample sequenced in a study of cytomegalovirus exposure and HLA in healthy donors. The PCR was carried out with 60 Vbeta primers and 13 Jbeta primers. Data came from immunoSEQ multiplex PCR; TCRdb stores just in-frame clones and leaves some out. The table lists about 190,000 clones, around 83% of them singletons. Sequenced sample: PBMCs. These receptors came from a man aged 35 to 55 in good health and CMV-seropositive.

This chain links TRBV12-5 with TRBJ2-7; D uncertain. There are 13 residues in the CDR3. V lost 5 bases and J lost 6, with 14 bases in between. CDR1 is LGHNT, CDR2 FRNRAP, per germline. The CDR3 DNA reads as TGTGCTAGTGGTCCCTCAGGTTCTCGCGAGCAGTACTTC. This translates into CASGPSGSREQYF.

The J gene is TRBJ1-2, the V gene TRBV11-1, with TRBD1 identical over 7 bases. J lost 4 bases, V lost 4 bases, and 6 bases had no gene match. This CDR3 spans 14 amino acids. Germline CDR1 reads SGHAT; CDR2 reads FQDESV (reference sequence). CDR3 nucleotide sequence: TGTGCCAGCAGCTCCGGGACAGCGAGCTATGGCTACACCTTC. Translated: CASSSGTASYGYTF.

This clone was seen only once. This rearrangement joins TRBV7-8 to TRBJ1-3; 9 positions match TRBD1. This CDR3 spans 15 amino acids. V gave up 4 bases and J gave up 2 bases; unmatched junction bases: 3. Looked up from germline, CDR1 is SGHVS and CDR2 is FQNEAQ. The CDR3 sequence is CASSSDRGAGNTIYF. The DNA for the CDR3 is TGTGCCAGCAGCTCGGACAGGGGAGCTGGAAACACCATATATTTT. The full variable domain, rest sourced from reference TRBV7-8 and TRBJ1-3, is GAGVSQSPRYKVAKRGQDVALRCDPISGHVSLFWYQQALGQGPEFLTYFQNEAQLDKSGLPSDRFFAERPEGSVSTLKIQRTQQEDSAVYLCASSSDRGAGNTIYFGEGSWLTVV.

This clone was observed a few times. The rearrangement links TRBV7-4 to TRBJ1-1; D gene ambiguous. Trimming left V 2 bases short and J 1 base short, with 20 bases between. Germline V gene sequence: CDR1 SGHVT, CDR2 SQSDAQ. This CDR3 region has 18 residues. In DNA form, the CDR3 reads TGTGCCAGCAGCTTACGGAGGGTCGGCTGTATAAGGAACACTGAAGCTTTCTTT. This translates into CASSLRRVGCIRNTEAFF.

The chain couples TRBV28 to TRBJ2-7, with 10 bases identical to TRBD2. The CDR3 length is 16 residues. Germline loops: CDR1 MDHEN, CDR2 SYDVKM. J was trimmed by 0 bases and V by 6 bases; bases with no gene match: 8. CDR3 protein: CASRLTGTSVSYEQYF. The CDR3 nucleotides are TGTGCCAGCAGACTCACCGGGACTAGCGTCTCCTACGAGCAGTACTTC.

This chain joins TRBV7-9 and TRBJ2-7, with 10 bases that match TRBD2. Germline assignment: CDR1 SEHNR and CDR2 FQNEAQ (reference sequence). V lost 5 bases, J lost 3 bases, and 7 bases stayed unmatched. The CDR3 has 15 residues. The CDR3 loop reads CASSPAGGMHYEQYF. The CDR3 DNA is TGTGCCAGCAGCCCAGCGGGAGGGATGCACTACGAGCAGTACTTC.

J is TRBJ2-3 and V is TRBV27; TRBD2 matches 8 bases. There are 16 residues in the CDR3. The ends lost 1 base at V and 4 bases at J; junction bases unmatched: 7. Germline loops: CDR1 MNHEY, CDR2 SMNVEV (reference sequence). The CDR3 region is CASSLFASGSSDTQYF. The CDR3 nucleotides are TGTGCCAGCAGTTTATTTGCCAGCGGGAGTTCAGATACGCAGTATTTT.

The V and J genes are TRBV10-2 and TRBJ2-1; 9 bases map to TRBD2. This CDR3 has 12 residues. Germline V gives CDR1 WSHSY, CDR2 SAAADI. After removal of 11 bases from V and 7 bases from J, the junction contained 6 bases not matched to a gene. The CDR3 is CAAGTSRNEQFF. The CDR3 DNA reads as TGCGCCGCCGGGACTAGCCGGAATGAGCAGTTCTTC.

This chain uses TRBV5-1 with TRBJ2-7, with D tentatively TRBD1 (5 bases). The CDR3 is 15 residues long. Looked up from germline, CDR1 is SGHRS and CDR2 is YFSETQ. The V end was cut by 1 base, the J end by 5 bases, with 16 bases between. CDR3 DNA sequence: TGCGCCAGCAGCTTGAGTTTGGCAGGGCCTGACGAGCAGTACTTC. This encodes CASSLSLAGPDEQYF. The full variable domain, completed using reference TRBV5-1 and TRBJ2-7, is KAGVTQTPRYLIKTRGQQVTLSCSPISGHRSVSWYQQTPGQGLQFLFEYFSETQRNKGNFPGRFSGRQFSNSRSEMNVSTLELGDSALYLCASSLSLAGPDEQYFGPGTRLTVT.

V usage is TRBV9 and J usage is TRBJ1-1, with a tentative D call TRBD1 (6 bases). CDR1 SGDLS and CDR2 YYNGEE come from the germline V gene. The CDR3 loop spans 13 amino acids. The V gene lost 4 bases and the J gene lost 6 bases, with 13 bases spanning the gap. CDR3 region: CASSRGGVPEAFF. The DNA of the CDR3 is TGTGCCAGCAGCCGAGGGGGGGTCCCTGAAGCTTTCTTT.

The rearrangement uses TRBV6-5 and TRBJ1-2; 7 bases are a match to TRBD1. V gave up 5 bases and J gave up 4 bases; unmatched junction bases: 7. This CDR3 has 14 residues. CDR1 is MNHEY and CDR2 is SVGAGI in the germline V gene. The CDR3 region has the DNA TGTGCCAGCAGTGTTACAGGGGTGGGCTATGGCTACACCTTC. It specifies CASSVTGVGYGYTF.

The V and J genes are TRBV6-5 and TRBJ2-7, with D perhaps matching TRBD1 (6 bases). The V gene's germline CDR1 is MNHEY and CDR2 SVGAGI. The CDR3 extends over 12 amino acids. The V and J ends lost 6 bases and 1 base respectively, with 7 bases between them. Written as DNA, the CDR3 is TGTGCCAGCAGGGACAGATCCTACGAGCAGTACTTC. This translates into CASRDRSYEQYF.

This chain joins TRBV9 and TRBJ2-1, with 7 bases fitting TRBD1. V lost 4 bases and J lost 6; bases outside the gene matches: 13. Germline CDR1 is SGDLS and CDR2 is YYNGEE. The CDR3 is 16 amino acids. The CDR3 protein is CASSPRRGNGPNEQFF. Written as DNA, the CDR3 is TGTGCCAGCAGCCCTCGCAGGGGGAATGGCCCCAATGAGCAGTTCTTC. The variable domain in full, with the rest retrieved from reference TRBV9 and TRBJ2-1, is DSGVTQTPKHLITATGQRVTLRCSPRSGDLSVYWYQQSLDQGLQFLIQYYNGEERAKGNILERFSAQQFPDLHSELNLSSLELGDSALYFCASSPRRGNGPNEQFFGPGTRLTVL.

The rearrangement joins TRBV18 to TRBJ1-2, with D perhaps TRBD1 (5 bases). The CDR3 consists of 14 residues. V was cut by 4 bases and J by 2 bases, with 11 bases left in between. In germline, CDR1 is KGHSH, CDR2 LQKENI. The CDR3 here is CASSRTDRNYGYTF. CDR3 bases: TGTGCCAGCTCACGAACCGACAGAAACTATGGCTACACCTTC.